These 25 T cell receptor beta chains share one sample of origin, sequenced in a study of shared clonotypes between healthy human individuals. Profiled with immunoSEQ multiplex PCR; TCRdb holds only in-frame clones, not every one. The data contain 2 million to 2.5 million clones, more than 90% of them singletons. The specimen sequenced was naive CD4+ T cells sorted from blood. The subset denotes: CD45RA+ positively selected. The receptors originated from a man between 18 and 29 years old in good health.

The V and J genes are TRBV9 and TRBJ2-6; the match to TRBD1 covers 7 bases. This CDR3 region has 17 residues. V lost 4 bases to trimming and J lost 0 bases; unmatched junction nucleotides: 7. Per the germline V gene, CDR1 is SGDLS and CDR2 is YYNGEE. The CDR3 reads CASSYRDSGSGANVLTF. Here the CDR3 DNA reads TGTGCCAGCAGCTATCGGGACAGTGGCTCTGGGGCCAACGTCCTGACTTTC.

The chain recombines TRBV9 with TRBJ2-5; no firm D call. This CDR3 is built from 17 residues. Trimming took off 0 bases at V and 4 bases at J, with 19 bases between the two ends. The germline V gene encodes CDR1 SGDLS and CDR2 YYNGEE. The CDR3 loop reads CASSVGHGPLVRETQYF. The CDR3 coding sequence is TGTGCCAGCAGCGTAGGCCATGGCCCCCTGGTGCGAGAGACCCAGTACTTC.

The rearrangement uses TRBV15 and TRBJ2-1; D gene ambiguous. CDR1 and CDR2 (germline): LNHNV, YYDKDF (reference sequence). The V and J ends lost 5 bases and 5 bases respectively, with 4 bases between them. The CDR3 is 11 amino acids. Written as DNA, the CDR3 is TGTGCCACCAGCCTTGACAATGAGCAGTTCTTC. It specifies CATSLDNEQFF.

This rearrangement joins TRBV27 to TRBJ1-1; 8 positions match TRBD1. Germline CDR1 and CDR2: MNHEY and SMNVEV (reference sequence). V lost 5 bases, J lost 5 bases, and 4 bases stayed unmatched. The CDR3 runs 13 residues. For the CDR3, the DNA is TGTGCCAGCAGTAGGAACAGGGGGACTGAAGCTTTCTTT. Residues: CASSRNRGTEAFF.

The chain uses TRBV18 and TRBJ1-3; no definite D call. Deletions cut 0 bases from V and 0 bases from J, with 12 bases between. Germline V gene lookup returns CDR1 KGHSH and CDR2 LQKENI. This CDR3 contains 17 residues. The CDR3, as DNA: TGTGCCAGCTCACCACCGGTCGACGGTGCCTCTGGAAACACCATATATTTT. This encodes CASSPPVDGASGNTIYF.

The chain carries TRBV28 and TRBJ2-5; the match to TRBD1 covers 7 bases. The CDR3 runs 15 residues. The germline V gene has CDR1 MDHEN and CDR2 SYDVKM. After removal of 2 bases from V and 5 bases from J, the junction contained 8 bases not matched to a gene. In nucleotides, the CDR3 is TGTGCCAGCAGTTTACCGCCAGGGGGTGGTGAGACCCAGTACTTC. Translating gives CASSLPPGGGETQYF.

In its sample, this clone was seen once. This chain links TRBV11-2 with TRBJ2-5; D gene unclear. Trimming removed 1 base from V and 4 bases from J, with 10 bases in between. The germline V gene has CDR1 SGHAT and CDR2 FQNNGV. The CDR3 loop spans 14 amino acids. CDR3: CASSLVRYRETQYF. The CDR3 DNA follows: TGTGCCAGCAGCTTAGTCCGTTACCGAGAGACCCAGTACTTC.

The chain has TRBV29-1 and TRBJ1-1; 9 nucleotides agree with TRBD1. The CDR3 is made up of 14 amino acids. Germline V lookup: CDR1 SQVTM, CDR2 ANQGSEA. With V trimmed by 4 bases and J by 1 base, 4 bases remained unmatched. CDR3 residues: CSVARQGENTEAFF. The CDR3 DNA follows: TGCAGCGTTGCCCGACAGGGGGAGAACACTGAAGCTTTCTTT.

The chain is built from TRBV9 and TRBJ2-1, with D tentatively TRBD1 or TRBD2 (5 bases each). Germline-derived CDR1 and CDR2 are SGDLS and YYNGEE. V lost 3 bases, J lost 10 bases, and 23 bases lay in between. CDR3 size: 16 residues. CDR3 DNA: TGTGCCAGCAGCGCGGGAACCGGGACGGGGAAAGGGGAGCAGTTCTTC. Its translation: CASSAGTGTGKGEQFF.

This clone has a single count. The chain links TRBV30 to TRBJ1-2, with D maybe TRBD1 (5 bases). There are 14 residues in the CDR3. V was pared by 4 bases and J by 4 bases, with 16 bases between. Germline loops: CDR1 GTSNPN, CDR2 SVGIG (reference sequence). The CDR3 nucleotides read TGTGCCTGGAAGGGACGGGTGGACGTCTATGGCTACACCTTC. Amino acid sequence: CAWKGRVDVYGYTF.

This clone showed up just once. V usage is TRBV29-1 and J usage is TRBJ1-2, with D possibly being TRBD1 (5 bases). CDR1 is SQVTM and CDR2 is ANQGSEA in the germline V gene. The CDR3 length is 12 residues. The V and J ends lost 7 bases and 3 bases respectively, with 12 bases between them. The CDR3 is CSAGTDHYGYTF. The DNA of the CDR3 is TGCAGCGCCGGGACGGATCACTATGGCTACACCTTC.

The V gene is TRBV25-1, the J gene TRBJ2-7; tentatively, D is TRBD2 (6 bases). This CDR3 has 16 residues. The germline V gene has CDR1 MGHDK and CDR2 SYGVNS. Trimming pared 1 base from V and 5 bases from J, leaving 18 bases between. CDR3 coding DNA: TGTGCCAGCAGTGAATCGGTGAGGGCAGGGAGGAACGAGCAGTACTTC. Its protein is CASSESVRAGRNEQYF.

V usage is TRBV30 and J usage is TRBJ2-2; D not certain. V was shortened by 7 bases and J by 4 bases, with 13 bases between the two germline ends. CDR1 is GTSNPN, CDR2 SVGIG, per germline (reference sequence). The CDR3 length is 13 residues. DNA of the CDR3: TGTGCCTACGAGTTGGGCGGCACCGGGGAGCTGTTTTTT. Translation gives CAYELGGTGELFF.

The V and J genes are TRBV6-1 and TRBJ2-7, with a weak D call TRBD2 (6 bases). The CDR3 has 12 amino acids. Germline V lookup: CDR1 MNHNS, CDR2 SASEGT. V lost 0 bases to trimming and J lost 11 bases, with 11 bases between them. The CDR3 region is CASSEARRDEYF. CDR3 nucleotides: TGTGCCAGCAGTGAAGCAAGGCGGGATGAGTACTTC.

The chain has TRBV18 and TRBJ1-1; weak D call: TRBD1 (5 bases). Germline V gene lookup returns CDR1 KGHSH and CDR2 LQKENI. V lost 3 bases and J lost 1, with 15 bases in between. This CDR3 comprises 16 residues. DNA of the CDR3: TGTGCCAGCTCACCTACTCAAGCAGGGACGAACACTGAAGCTTTCTTT. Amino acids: CASSPTQAGTNTEAFF.

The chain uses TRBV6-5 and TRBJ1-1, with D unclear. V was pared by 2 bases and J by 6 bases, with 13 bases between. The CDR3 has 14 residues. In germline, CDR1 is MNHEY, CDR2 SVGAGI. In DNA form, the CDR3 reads TGTGCCAGCAGTTACAATGTGGATCACGCTGAAGCTTTCTTT. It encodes CASSYNVDHAEAFF.

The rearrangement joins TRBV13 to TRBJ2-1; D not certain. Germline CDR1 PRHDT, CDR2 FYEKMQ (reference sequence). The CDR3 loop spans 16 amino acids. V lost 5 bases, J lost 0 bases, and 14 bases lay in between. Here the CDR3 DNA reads TGTGCCAGCAGCCATCTTGGGCGTAGCTCCTACAATGAGCAGTTCTTC. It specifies CASSHLGRSSYNEQFF.

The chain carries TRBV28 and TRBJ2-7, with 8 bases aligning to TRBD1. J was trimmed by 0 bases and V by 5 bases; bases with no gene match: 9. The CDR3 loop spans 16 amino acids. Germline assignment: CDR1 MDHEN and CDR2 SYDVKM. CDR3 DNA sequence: TGTGCCAGCAGTCTGGCGGACAGGGTGAGCTCCTACGAGCAGTACTTC. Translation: CASSLADRVSSYEQYF.

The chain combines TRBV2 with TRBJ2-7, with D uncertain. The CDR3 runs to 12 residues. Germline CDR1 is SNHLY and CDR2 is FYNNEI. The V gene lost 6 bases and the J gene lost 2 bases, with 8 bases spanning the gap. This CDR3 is CASRGGTYEQYF. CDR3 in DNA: TGTGCCAGCAGGGGCGGTACCTACGAGCAGTACTTC.

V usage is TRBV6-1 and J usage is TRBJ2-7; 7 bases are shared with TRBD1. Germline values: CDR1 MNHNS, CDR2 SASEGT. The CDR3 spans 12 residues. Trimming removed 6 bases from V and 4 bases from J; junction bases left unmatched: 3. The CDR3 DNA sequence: TGTGCCAGCAGACTACAGGGGTACGAGCAGTACTTC. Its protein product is CASRLQGYEQYF.

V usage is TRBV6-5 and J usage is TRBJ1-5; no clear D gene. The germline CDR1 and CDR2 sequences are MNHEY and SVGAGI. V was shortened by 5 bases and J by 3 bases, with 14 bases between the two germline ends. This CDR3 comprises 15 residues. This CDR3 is CASSPEATTNQPQHF. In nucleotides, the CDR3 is TGTGCCAGCAGTCCCGAGGCCACCACCAATCAGCCCCAGCATTTT.

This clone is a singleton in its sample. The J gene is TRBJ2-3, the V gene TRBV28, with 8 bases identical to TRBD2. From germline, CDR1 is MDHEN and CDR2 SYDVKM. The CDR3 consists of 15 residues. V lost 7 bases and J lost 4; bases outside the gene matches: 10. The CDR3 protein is CASTQGGRMSDTQYF. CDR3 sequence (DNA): TGTGCCAGCACCCAGGGCGGGAGGATGTCAGATACGCAGTATTTT.

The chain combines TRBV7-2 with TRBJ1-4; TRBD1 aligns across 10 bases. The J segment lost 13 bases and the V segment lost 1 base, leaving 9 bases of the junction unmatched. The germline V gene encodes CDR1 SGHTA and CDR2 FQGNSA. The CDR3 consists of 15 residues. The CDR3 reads CASSLGGTGVEVLFF. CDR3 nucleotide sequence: TGTGCCAGCAGCTTAGGGGGGACAGGGGTAGAGGTACTGTTTTTT. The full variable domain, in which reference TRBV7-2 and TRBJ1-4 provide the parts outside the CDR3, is GAGVSQSPSNKVTEKGKDVELRCDPISGHTALYWYRQSLGQGLEFLIYFQGNSAPDKSGLPSDRFSAERTGGSVSTLTIQRTQQEDSAVYLCASSLGGTGVEVLFFGSGTQLSVL.

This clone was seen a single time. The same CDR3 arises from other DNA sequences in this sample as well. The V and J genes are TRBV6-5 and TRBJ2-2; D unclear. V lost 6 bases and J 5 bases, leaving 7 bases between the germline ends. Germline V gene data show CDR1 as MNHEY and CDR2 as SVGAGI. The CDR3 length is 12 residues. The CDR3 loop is CASSRGTGELFF. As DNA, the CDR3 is TGTGCCAGCAGCCGTGGAACCGGGGAGCTGTTTTTT.

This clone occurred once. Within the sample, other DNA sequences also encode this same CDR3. CDR3 nucleotide sequence: TGCGCCAGCAGCTTAAGACAGGGGACTACTGAAGCTTTCTTT. This sequence encodes CASSLRQGTTEAFF. The V call is TRBV5-1, the J call TRBJ1-1; the match to TRBD1 covers 8 bases. From germline, CDR1 is SGHRS and CDR2 YFSETQ. This CDR3 has 14 amino acids. J was trimmed by 5 bases and V by 2 bases; bases with no gene match: 5.